The 6 T cell receptor beta chains reported below all come from one sample, sequenced in a study of molecular identifiers for immune sequencing clone quantification. TCRdb passed the PCR reads through MiXCR, listing each CDR3 protein once. Of about 500,000 distinct CDR3 sequences in the sample, around a fifth were seen once. Sequencing input: naive CD8+ T cells from blood, with Jurkat cell RNA spiked in. Sample subset: FACS-sorted CD8+CD4-CCR7+CD45RA+ naive T cells. These receptor sequences come from a human donor in good health. Some libraries in this study had Jurkat cell RNA spiked in.

Concerning this clonotype: A much larger clone is a single base away; this may be a read error. V is TRBV20-1 and J is TRBJ2-3, with D possibly matching TRBD2 (5 bases). Germline CDR1 DFQATT, CDR2 SNEGSKA (reference sequence). This CDR3 is built from 12 residues. DNA of the CDR3: TGCGGTGCTAGGGAGAGCACAGATACGCAGTATTTT. Its translation: CGARESTDTQYF.

This clonotype was detected a few times. A much larger clone lies a single base off, so this may be a read error. The chain joins TRBV4-3 to TRBJ2-7, with 9 bases matching TRBD2. The V and J ends lost 4 bases and 6 bases, in that order; junction bases with no gene match: 10. Germline loops: CDR1 LGHNA, CDR2 YSLEER. This CDR3 has 15 residues. CDR3 coding DNA: TGCGCCAGCAGCCCTCGGACTAGCGAGCTTTGCGAGCAGTACTTC. Its translation: CASSPRTSELCEQYF.

As regards this clonotype: Germline is not matched at one junction end, which may reflect a read error. This chain links TRBV7-9 with TRBJ1-6; no reliable D call. The CDR3 has 17 amino acids. Germline-derived CDR1 and CDR2 are SEHNR and FQNEAQ (reference sequence). The CDR3 DNA follows: TGTGCCAGCAGCTCCTCAGGAAGCTTCTCCTATAATCCACCCCTCCACTTT. Translated, it gives CASSSSGSFSYNPPLHF.

The sample holds a few counts of this clonotype. This chain connects TRBV20-1 to TRBJ2-7; no clear D gene. Trimming took off 0 bases at V and 0 bases at J, with 9 bases between the two ends. Germline V gene sequence: CDR1 DFQATT, CDR2 SNEGSKA (reference sequence). This CDR3 is built from 14 residues. The CDR3 DNA follows: TGCAGTGCTAGAGATCCCAGAATCTCCTACGAGCAGTACTTC. Translating gives CSARDPRISYEQYF.

This clonotype occurred once. A much larger clone lies one base from this, so it may be a read error. The chain links TRBV12-5 to TRBJ2-7; TRBD2 agrees at 9 bases. The CDR3 has 13 amino acids. The germline CDR1 and CDR2 sequences are LGHNT and FRNRAP. The CDR3 DNA follows: TGTGCTAGTGGAGAGCGGGAGGTACACGAGCGGTACTTC. Protein sequence: CASGEREVHERYF.

As for this clonotype: At one of its ends the junction is not consistent with the germline gene, which may arise from a read error. The chain uses TRBV12-3 or TRBV12-4 and TRBJ2-5, with D possibly TRBD1 on 6 matching bases. This CDR3 region has 14 residues. CDR3 amino acids: CASTIGAGAEAQYF. DNA for the CDR3: TGTGCCAGCACCATAGGGGCAGGGGCAGAGGCCCAGTACTTC.